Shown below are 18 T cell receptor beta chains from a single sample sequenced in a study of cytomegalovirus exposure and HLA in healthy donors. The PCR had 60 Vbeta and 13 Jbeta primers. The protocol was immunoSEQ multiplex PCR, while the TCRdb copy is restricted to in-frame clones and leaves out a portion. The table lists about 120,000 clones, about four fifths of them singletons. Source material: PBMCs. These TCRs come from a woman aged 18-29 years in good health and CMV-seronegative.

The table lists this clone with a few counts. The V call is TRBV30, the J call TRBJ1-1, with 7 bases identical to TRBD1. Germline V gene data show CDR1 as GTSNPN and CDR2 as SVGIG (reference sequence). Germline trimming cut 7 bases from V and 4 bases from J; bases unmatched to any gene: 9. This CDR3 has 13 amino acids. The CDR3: CALTGIWSTEAFF. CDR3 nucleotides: TGTGCCTTGACAGGGATATGGAGCACTGAAGCTTTCTTT.

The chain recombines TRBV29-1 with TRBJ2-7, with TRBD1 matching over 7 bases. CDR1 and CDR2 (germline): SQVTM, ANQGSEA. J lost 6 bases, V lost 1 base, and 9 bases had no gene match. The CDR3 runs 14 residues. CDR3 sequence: CSVEGRDRVGEQYF. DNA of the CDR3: TGCAGCGTTGAAGGCCGAGACAGGGTCGGCGAGCAGTACTTC.

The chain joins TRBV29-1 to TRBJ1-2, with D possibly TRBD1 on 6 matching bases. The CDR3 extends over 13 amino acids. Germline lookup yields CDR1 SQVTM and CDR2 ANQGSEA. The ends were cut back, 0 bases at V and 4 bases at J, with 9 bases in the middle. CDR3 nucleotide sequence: TGCAGCGTTGAAGATCAGGGGAGCTATGGCTACACCTTC. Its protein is CSVEDQGSYGYTF.

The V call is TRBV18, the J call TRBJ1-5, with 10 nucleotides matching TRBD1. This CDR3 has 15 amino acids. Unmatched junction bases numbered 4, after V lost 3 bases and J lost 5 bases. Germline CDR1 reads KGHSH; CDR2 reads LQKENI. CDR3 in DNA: TGTGCCAGCTCACCTGGACAGGGGGGGCATCAGCCCCAGCATTTT. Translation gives CASSPGQGGHQPQHF.

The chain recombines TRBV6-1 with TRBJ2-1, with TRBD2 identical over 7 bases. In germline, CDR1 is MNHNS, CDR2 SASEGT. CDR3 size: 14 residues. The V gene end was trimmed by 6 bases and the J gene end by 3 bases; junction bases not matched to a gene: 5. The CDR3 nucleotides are TGTGCCAGCAGGGAGAGCGGGAACTACAATGAGCAGTTCTTC. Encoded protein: CASRESGNYNEQFF.

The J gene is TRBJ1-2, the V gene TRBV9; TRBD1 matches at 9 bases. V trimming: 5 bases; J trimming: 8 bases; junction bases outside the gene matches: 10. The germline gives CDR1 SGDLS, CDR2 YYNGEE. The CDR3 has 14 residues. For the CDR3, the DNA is TGTGCCAGCAGAAACACCGGGACAGGGAAAGGCTACACCTTC. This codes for CASRNTGTGKGYTF.

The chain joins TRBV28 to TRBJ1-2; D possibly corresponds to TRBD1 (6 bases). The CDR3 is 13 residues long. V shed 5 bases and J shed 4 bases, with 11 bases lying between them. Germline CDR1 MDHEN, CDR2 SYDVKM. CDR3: CASSIGTFYGYTF. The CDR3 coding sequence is TGTGCCAGCAGTATAGGGACATTCTATGGCTACACCTTC.

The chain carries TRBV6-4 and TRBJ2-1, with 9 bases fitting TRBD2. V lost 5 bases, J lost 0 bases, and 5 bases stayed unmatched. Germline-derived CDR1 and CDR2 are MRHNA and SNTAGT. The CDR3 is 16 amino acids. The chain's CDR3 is CASSTSGGSSYNEQFF. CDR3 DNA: TGTGCCAGCAGTACCAGCGGGGGGAGCTCCTACAATGAGCAGTTCTTC.

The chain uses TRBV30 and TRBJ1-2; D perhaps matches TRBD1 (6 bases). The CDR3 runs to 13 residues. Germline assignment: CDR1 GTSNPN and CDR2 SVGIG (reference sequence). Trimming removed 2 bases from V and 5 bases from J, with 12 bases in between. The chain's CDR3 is CAWSRGAGYGYTF. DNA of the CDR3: TGTGCCTGGAGTCGGGGGGCTGGTTATGGCTACACCTTC.

The CDR3 nucleotides read TGTGCCAGCAGCACGCGACTAGCGGGGGGTTCCTACGAGCAGTACTTC. Translated, it gives CASSTRLAGGSYEQYF. The chain is built from TRBV11-2 and TRBJ2-7, with TRBD2 matching 13 bases. The CDR3 runs 16 residues. J lost 1 base, V lost 5 bases, and 5 bases had no gene match. Germline V CDR1 and CDR2: SGHAT, FQNNGV.

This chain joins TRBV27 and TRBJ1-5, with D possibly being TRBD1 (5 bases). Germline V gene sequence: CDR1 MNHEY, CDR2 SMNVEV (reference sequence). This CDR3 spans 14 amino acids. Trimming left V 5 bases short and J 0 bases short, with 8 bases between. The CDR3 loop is CASSTGYSNQPQHF. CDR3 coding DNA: TGTGCCAGCAGTACAGGTTATAGCAATCAGCCCCAGCATTTT.

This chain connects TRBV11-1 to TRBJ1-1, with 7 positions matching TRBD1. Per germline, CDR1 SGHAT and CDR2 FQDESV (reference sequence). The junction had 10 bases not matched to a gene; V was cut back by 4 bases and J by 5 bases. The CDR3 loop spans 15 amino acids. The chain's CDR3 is CASSSPDRSGTEAFF. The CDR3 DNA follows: TGTGCCAGCAGCTCACCGGACAGGTCAGGGACTGAAGCTTTCTTT.

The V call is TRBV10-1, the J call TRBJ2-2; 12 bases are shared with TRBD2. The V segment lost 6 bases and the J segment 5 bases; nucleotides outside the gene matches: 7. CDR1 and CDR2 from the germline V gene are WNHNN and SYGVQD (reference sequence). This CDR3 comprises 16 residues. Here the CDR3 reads CASSRLAGVSTGELFF. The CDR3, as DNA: TGCGCCAGCAGCAGACTAGCGGGGGTGTCGACCGGGGAGCTGTTTTTT.

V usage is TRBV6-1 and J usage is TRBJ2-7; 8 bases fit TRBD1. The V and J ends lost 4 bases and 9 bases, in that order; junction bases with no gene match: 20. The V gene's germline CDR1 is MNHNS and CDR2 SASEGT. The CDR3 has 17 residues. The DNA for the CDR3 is TGTGCCAGCAGTGCCGGACAGGGCTTTCTCCTCGCTACTGCGCAGTACTTC. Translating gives CASSAGQGFLLATAQYF.

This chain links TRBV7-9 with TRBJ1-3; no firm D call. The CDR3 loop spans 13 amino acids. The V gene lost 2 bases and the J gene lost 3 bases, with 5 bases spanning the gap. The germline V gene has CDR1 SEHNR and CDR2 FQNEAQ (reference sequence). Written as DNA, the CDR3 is TGTGCCAGCAGCTTATACAGTGGAAACACCATATATTTT. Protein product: CASSLYSGNTIYF.

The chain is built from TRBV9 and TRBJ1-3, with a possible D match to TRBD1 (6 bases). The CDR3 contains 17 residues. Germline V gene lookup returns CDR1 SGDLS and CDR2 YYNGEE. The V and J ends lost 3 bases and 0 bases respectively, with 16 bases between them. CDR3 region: CASSEGGGINSGNTIYF. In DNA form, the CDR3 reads TGTGCCAGCAGCGAGGGGGGAGGGATCAACTCTGGAAACACCATATATTTT.

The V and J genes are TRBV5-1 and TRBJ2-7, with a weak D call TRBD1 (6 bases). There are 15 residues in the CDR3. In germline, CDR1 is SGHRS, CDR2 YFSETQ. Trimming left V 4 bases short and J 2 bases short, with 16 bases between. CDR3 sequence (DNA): TGCGCCAGCAGCCCCCGGAACAGGGAGACCTACGAGCAGTACTTC. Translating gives CASSPRNRETYEQYF.

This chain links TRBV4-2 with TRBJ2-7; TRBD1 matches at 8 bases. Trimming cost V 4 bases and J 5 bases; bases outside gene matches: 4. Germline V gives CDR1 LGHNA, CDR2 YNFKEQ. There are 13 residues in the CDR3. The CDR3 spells CASSPLDRDEQYF. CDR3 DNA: TGTGCCAGCAGCCCCCTGGACAGGGACGAGCAGTACTTC.